The clone carrying this T cell receptor (beta chain) was seen a few times. What it binds is unknown. Donors had nominal health at sampling but likely had unrecorded immune exposures. This specimen comes from a study of cytomegalovirus exposure and HLA in healthy donors. Findings and caveats of the study: Most likely, a cluster of highly shared sequence variants arose as a sequencing artifact. Some V segments could not be told apart, so they were left out, TRBV6-2 and TRBV6-3 among them.

PCR was performed using 60 Vbeta and 13 Jbeta primers. This table comes from immunoSEQ multiplex PCR, and its TCRdb copy is limited to in-frame clones, with some not included. The sample contains under 250,000 clones, roughly 87% of which appear only once. V was clipped by 6 bases and J by 5 bases; unmatched bases: 5. Germline V gene data show CDR1 as MNHNS and CDR2 as SASEGT. The CDR3 runs to 13 residues. This clonotype was sampled from a middle-aged man in good health and CMV-seropositive. V is TRBV6-1 and J is TRBJ1-1; 8 bases line up with TRBD1. What was sequenced was PBMCs. This CDR3 reads CASSLRDRTEAFF. DNA of the CDR3: TGTGCCAGCAGCCTCCGGGACAGGACTGAAGCTTTCTTT.